Presented here are 27 T cell receptor beta chains from one specimen sequenced in a study of response to subunit inactivated influenza vaccine. TCRdb reprocessed the RT-PCR reads via MiXCR and lists one record per CDR3 protein. Of about 620,000 distinct CDR3 sequences listed, around 10% are singletons. In addition, the sample was reused for a study of T cells expressing NK-cell markers. From that paper: UMIs accompanied the 5'RACE template switching by which TCR beta cDNA was made.

This material consisted of PBMCs from blood, taken on the day of vaccination. The receptors were gathered from a man in his forties or fifties who received an inactivated influenza vaccine.

The chain joins TRBV12-3 or TRBV12-4 to TRBJ2-3; 7 positions agree with TRBD1. With 4 bases clipped from V and 2 bases from J, the junction kept 9 bases outside the gene matches. The CDR3 is made up of 16 amino acids. The CDR3 protein is CASSSTGATFTDTQYF. The DNA of the CDR3 is TGTGCCAGCAGTTCCACAGGGGCAACCTTCACAGATACGCAGTATTTT.

In this sample, this clonotype turned up a few times. The chain joins TRBV5-1 to TRBJ2-2; perhaps TRBD1 as D (6 bases). The CDR3 consists of 16 residues. Germline V gene lookup returns CDR1 SGHRS and CDR2 YFSETQ. Trimming left V 4 bases short and J 0 bases short, with 13 bases between. CDR3 residues: CASSRTGTPNTGELFF. The CDR3 region has the DNA TGCGCCAGCAGCAGGACCGGGACACCGAACACCGGGGAGCTGTTTTTT.

The V gene is TRBV5-1, the J gene TRBJ2-1; 9 positions match TRBD1. V lost 1 base to trimming and J lost 7 bases; unmatched junction nucleotides: 9. Germline CDR1 and CDR2: SGHRS and YFSETQ. The CDR3 is made up of 16 amino acids. The CDR3 coding sequence is TGCGCCAGCAGCTTGACCCGGGACAGGGTCGGGAATGAGCAGTTCTTC. This gives the protein CASSLTRDRVGNEQFF.

In its sample, this clonotype was seen a few times. The chain has TRBV7-9 and TRBJ1-4, with D perhaps matching TRBD1 (5 bases). The V gene lost 1 base and the J gene lost 3 bases, with 12 bases spanning the gap. Germline CDR1 and CDR2: SEHNR and FQNEAQ (reference sequence). This CDR3 has 16 residues. This chain's CDR3 is CASSLGRGAANEKLFF. CDR3 coding DNA: TGTGCCAGCAGCTTAGGGCGGGGCGCAGCTAATGAAAAACTGTTTTTT.

Comments on this clonotype: This may arise from a read error, as a much more abundant clone is one base away. This chain links TRBV20-1 with TRBJ1-5; 7 nucleotides agree with TRBD1. Germline-derived CDR1 and CDR2 are DFQATT and SNEGSKA (reference sequence). The CDR3 is 17 residues long. The CDR3 DNA reads as TGCTGTGCTAGAGATCGGACAGGTTCTGCCTCTGATCAGCCCCAGCATTTT. Its protein is CCARDRTGSASDQPQHF.

This clonotype appeared a few times. This sequence joins TRBV5-1 and TRBJ2-7, with TRBD1 as a possible D gene (5 bases). CDR3 length equals 16 residues. Trimming left V 0 bases short and J 6 bases short, with 19 bases between. CDR1 and CDR2 (germline): SGHRS, YFSETQ. CDR3 sequence reads: CASSLEEQGYPGEQYF. The CDR3 DNA sequence: TGCGCCAGCAGCTTGGAGGAGCAGGGATATCCCGGCGAGCAGTACTTC.

This chain joins TRBV12-3 or TRBV12-4 and TRBJ2-5, with 7 bases lining up with TRBD2. The CDR3 is 16 amino acids. The V segment lost 2 bases and the J segment 3 bases; nucleotides outside the gene matches: 9. CDR3 coding DNA: TGTGCCAGCAGTTTAACAGCGGGGAGTCGGAAAGAGACCCAGTACTTC. Its protein is CASSLTAGSRKETQYF.

There are a few counts of this clonotype. Mismatch with germline at one junction end may stem from a read error. CDR3 region: CASRPPGTNTGELFF. The CDR3 region has the DNA TGCGCCAGCAGACCGCCCGGAACTAACACCGGTGAGCTGTTTTTT. V gene TRBV5-1 combines with J gene TRBJ2-2; D gene uncertain. The CDR3 is made up of 15 amino acids. Germline CDR1 is SGHRS and CDR2 is YFSETQ.

This clonotype was recorded a few times. The chain has TRBV12-3 or TRBV12-4 and TRBJ2-5; 9 nucleotides align to TRBD1. The trim removed 6 bases at V and 3 bases at J, leaving 5 bases unmatched. CDR3 length equals 14 residues. The CDR3 DNA follows: TGTGCCAGCAGCCGGGGACAGGGCAAAGAGACCCAGTACTTC. Translated, it gives CASSRGQGKETQYF.

This clonotype was counted between two and nine times. The chain recombines TRBV20-1 with TRBJ2-3; 9 bases match TRBD2. The germline V gene has CDR1 DFQATT and CDR2 SNEGSKA (reference sequence). The CDR3 runs 14 residues. V gave up 5 bases and J gave up 1 base; unmatched junction bases: 4. Here the CDR3 DNA reads TGCAGTGCTGGATCTAGCGGGGGCACAGATACGCAGTATTTT. It is translated as CSAGSSGGTDTQYF.

The sample holds a few counts of this clonotype. The chain is built from TRBV9 and TRBJ2-6; possibly TRBD1 or TRBD2 for D (5 bases each). The germline V and J ends were trimmed by 0 bases and 4 bases, with 8 bases remaining between them. Germline V gene lookup returns CDR1 SGDLS and CDR2 YYNGEE. The CDR3 consists of 15 residues. CDR3 DNA sequence: TGTGCCAGCAGCGTAGGAGGGACGGGGGCCAACGTCCTGACTTTC. It translates to CASSVGGTGANVLTF.

J is TRBJ2-7 and V is TRBV6-1; the D is unclear. The V gene lost 2 bases and the J gene lost 5 bases, with 16 bases spanning the gap. From germline, CDR1 is MNHNS and CDR2 SASEGT. The CDR3 runs to 15 residues. The CDR3: CASSEKKSRVHEQYF. CDR3 DNA: TGTGCCAGCAGTGAAAAGAAGAGTCGGGTCCACGAGCAGTACTTC.

Ten or more counts support this clonotype. V gene TRBV7-2 combines with J gene TRBJ2-1, with 8 bases fitting TRBD2. Germline V gene lookup returns CDR1 SGHTA and CDR2 FQGNSA. V dropped 7 bases and J dropped 6; count of bases not matched to a gene: 11. The CDR3 is made up of 15 amino acids. CDR3 amino acids: CASTHVAGTFNEQFF. DNA of the CDR3: TGTGCCAGCACCCACGTAGCGGGGACCTTCAATGAGCAGTTCTTC.

This chain links TRBV20-1 with TRBJ2-5, with 8 bases that match TRBD2. The CDR3 length is 14 residues. Per germline, CDR1 DFQATT and CDR2 SNEGSKA (reference sequence). V was clipped by 8 bases and J by 0 bases; unmatched bases: 8. CDR3 sequence: CSSGGGRYQETQYF. Here the CDR3 DNA reads TGCAGTTCTGGCGGGGGGCGTTACCAAGAGACCCAGTACTTC.

This chain uses TRBV4-3 with TRBJ1-1; a weak D match, TRBD1 (5 bases). The CDR3 covers 18 residues. Per the germline V gene, CDR1 is LGHNA and CDR2 is YSLEER. Trimming cost V 1 base and J 0 bases, with 18 bases left between them. CDR3 loop: CASSQGKFRDTLNTEAFF. The CDR3 bases are TGCGCCAGCAGCCAAGGAAAATTCAGGGATACATTGAACACTGAAGCTTTCTTT.

This clonotype was counted at least ten times. V is TRBV4-3 and J is TRBJ1-1; D not resolved. CDR1 LGHNA and CDR2 YSLEER come from the germline V gene. V was shortened by 0 bases and J by 10 bases, with 12 bases between the two germline ends. The CDR3 runs 13 residues. CDR3 nucleotides: TGCGCCAGCAGCCAAGATCGAGTTACGGGAGCTTTCTTT. The encoded protein is CASSQDRVTGAFF.

This clonotype was observed a few times. The CDR3 here is CASSLLVSTGELFF. The CDR3 nucleotides are TGTGCCAGCAGCTTACTCGTTAGTACCGGGGAGCTGTTTTTT. The chain has TRBV7-2 and TRBJ2-2; no definite D call. Per the germline V gene, CDR1 is SGHTA and CDR2 is FQGNSA. The CDR3 covers 14 residues. V was clipped by 2 bases and J by 5 bases, with 9 bases between them.

The chain uses TRBV6-2 or TRBV6-3 and TRBJ2-3, with unresolved D. This CDR3 has 15 amino acids. The V end was cut by 5 bases, the J end by 4 bases, with 16 bases between. The germline V gene encodes CDR1 MNHEY and CDR2 SVGEGT. CDR3 in DNA: TGTGCCAGCAGTAGACCGAGGAGTTCCGCAGATACGCAGTATTTT. The encoded protein is CASSRPRSSADTQYF.

This chain connects TRBV3-1 to TRBJ1-2; TRBD1 might be the D (6 bases). The length of the CDR3 is 13 residues. Germline V lookup: CDR1 LGHDT, CDR2 YNNKEL (reference sequence). V was clipped by 1 base and J by 4 bases, with 7 bases between them. Here the CDR3 reads CASSQGDIYGYTF. The DNA for the CDR3 is TGTGCCAGCAGCCAAGGGGACATCTATGGCTACACCTTC. The whole variable domain, filled in from reference TRBV3-1 and TRBJ1-2, reads DTAVSQTPKYLVTQMGNDKSIKCEQNLGHDTMYWYKQDSKKFLKIMFSYNNKELIINETVPNRFSPKSPDKAHLNLHINSLELGDSAVYFCASSQGDIYGYTFGSGTRLTVV.

The chain is built from TRBV6-2 or TRBV6-3 and TRBJ2-3; D uncertain. The CDR3 length is 14 residues. V lost 3 bases and J 1 base, leaving 8 bases between the germline ends. Germline loops: CDR1 MNHEY, CDR2 SVGEGT. CDR3 sequence: CASSYRQGTDTQYF. CDR3 in DNA: TGTGCCAGCAGTTATCGGCAGGGCACAGATACGCAGTATTTT.

This clonotype was detected a few times. This rearrangement joins TRBV7-9 to TRBJ2-1; D is tentatively TRBD1 or TRBD2 (5 bases each). Germline CDR1 is SEHNR and CDR2 is FQNEAQ (reference sequence). With 6 bases removed from V and 2 bases from J, the gap between germline ends came to 14 bases. The CDR3 contains 15 residues. This CDR3 is CASSKLGAAYNEQFF. The CDR3, as DNA: TGTGCCAGCAGTAAACTAGGGGCAGCCTACAATGAGCAGTTCTTC.

This clonotype turned up a few times. The V gene is TRBV5-1, the J gene TRBJ2-2; no definite D call. The germline V gene has CDR1 SGHRS and CDR2 YFSETQ. This CDR3 spans 13 amino acids. Trimming left V 9 bases short and J 1 base short, with 10 bases between. CDR3 amino acids: CATKDVNTGELFF. The DNA of the CDR3 is TGCGCCACCAAAGACGTGAACACCGGGGAGCTGTTTTTT.

This clonotype was seen only a few times. The CDR3 bases are TGTGCCAGCAGCCCACGCGGGGGGGCCGGTTTGAATGAGCAGTTCTTC. Amino acids: CASSPRGGAGLNEQFF. This sequence joins TRBV7-2 and TRBJ2-1; 9 bases fit TRBD2. The CDR3 covers 16 residues. The V segment lost 5 bases and the J segment 7 bases; nucleotides outside the gene matches: 12. Germline V gene sequence: CDR1 SGHTA, CDR2 FQGNSA.

This clonotype was seen only a few times. J is TRBJ1-1 and V is TRBV3-1; the D gene is possibly TRBD1 (5 bases). This CDR3 is built from 14 residues. Germline V gives CDR1 LGHDT, CDR2 YNNKEL (reference sequence). Trimming took 4 bases from V and 1 from J, leaving 10 bases between them. As DNA, the CDR3 is TGTGCCAGCAGCCCTCAGACAGCGAACACTGAAGCTTTCTTT. It codes for CASSPQTANTEAFF.

In nucleotides, the CDR3 is TGCAGCGTTGACCCATCTAGGTGGCACACTGAAGCTTTCTTT. Translated, it gives CSVDPSRWHTEAFF. This chain uses TRBV29-1 with TRBJ1-1; no firm D call. Looked up from germline, CDR1 is SQVTM and CDR2 is ANQGSEA. The V end was cut by 3 bases, the J end by 3 bases, with 14 bases between. This CDR3 contains 14 residues. The entire variable domain, with the rest obtained from reference TRBV29-1 and TRBJ1-1, is as follows: SAVISQKPSRDICQRGTSLTIQCQVDSQVTMMFWYRQQPGQSLTLIATANQGSEATYESGFVIDKFPISRPNLTFSTLTVSNMSPEDSSIYLCSVDPSRWHTEAFFGQGTRLTVV.

This chain links TRBV12-3 or TRBV12-4 with TRBJ2-3; 11 nucleotides align to TRBD2. V lost 3 bases and J lost 2; bases outside the gene matches: 4. This CDR3 comprises 16 residues. The CDR3 nucleotides are TGTGCCAGCAGTTTTCCTAGCGGGAGGACCACAGATACGCAGTATTTT. Protein product: CASSFPSGRTTDTQYF.

The table lists this clonotype with a count of one. CDR3 coding DNA: TGCAGTGCTCGCCCGGTAGCGGGAGCCGGTTGGGGCACAGATACGCAGTATTTT. Its protein product is CSARPVAGAGWGTDTQYF. V is TRBV20-1 and J is TRBJ2-3; 9 bases line up with TRBD2. Unmatched junction bases numbered 16, after V lost 5 bases and J lost 1 base. In germline, CDR1 is DFQATT, CDR2 SNEGSKA (reference sequence). This CDR3 has 18 amino acids.